The next 15 T cell receptor beta chains were all read from a single sample in a study of Ad26.COV2.S vaccination and SARS-CoV-2 variants. Here immunoSEQ multiplex PCR was the method, and the copy in TCRdb shows in-frame clones only, minus some. The table includes some 370,000 clones, roughly 85% detected once. The treatment is: approximately 18 received Ad26.COV2.S at low or high dose, single or two shots; about 5 received placebo; per-sample allocation not given. Material that was analyzed had been drawn on day 63 after the first vaccine or placebo injection. The source was peripheral blood, collected in a trial of Ad26.COV2.S vaccine versus placebo. All receptors derive from a person aged 18 to 59 who received the Ad26.COV2.S COVID-19 vaccine or a placebo.

This rearrangement joins TRBV7-2 to TRBJ2-2; D is ambiguous. CDR3 size: 14 residues. Germline lookup yields CDR1 SGHTA and CDR2 FQGNSA. Trimming took off 3 bases at V and 4 bases at J, with 9 bases between the two ends. The CDR3 region is CASSFIQFTGELFF. The CDR3 region has the DNA TGTGCCAGCAGCTTTATACAGTTCACCGGGGAGCTGTTTTTT.

The chain combines TRBV18 with TRBJ1-5, with unresolved D. Trimming pared 6 bases from V and 4 bases from J, leaving 10 bases between. This CDR3 has 13 residues. Germline CDR1 KGHSH, CDR2 LQKENI. The CDR3 bases are TGTGCCAGCTCCCGTGACCCGAATCAGCCCCAGCATTTT. It is translated as CASSRDPNQPQHF. Using reference TRBV18 and TRBJ1-5 for the parts outside the CDR3, the full variable domain is NAGVMQNPRHLVRRRGQEARLRCSPMKGHSHVYWYRQLPEEGLKFMVYLQKENIIDESGMPKERFSAEFPKEGPSILRIQQVVRGDSAAYFCASSRDPNQPQHFGDGTRLSIL.

This rearrangement joins TRBV19 to TRBJ1-2; TRBD1 agrees at 7 bases. The germline V gene encodes CDR1 LNHDA and CDR2 SQIVND (reference sequence). The junction had 5 bases not matched to a gene; V was cut back by 3 bases and J by 4 bases. The CDR3 contains 14 residues. The CDR3 region has the DNA TGTGCCAGTAGTATCTCCGGGACAGCCTATGGCTACACCTTC. This encodes CASSISGTAYGYTF.

The CDR3 bases are TGTGCCAGTACCCCCGGCCGGGGGAACTATGGCTACACCTTC. Residues: CASTPGRGNYGYTF. The chain employs TRBV19 and TRBJ1-2, with a possible D match to TRBD1 (5 bases). Trimming left V 7 bases short and J 2 bases short, with 14 bases between. The CDR3 loop spans 14 amino acids. Germline loops: CDR1 LNHDA, CDR2 SQIVND (reference sequence).

The J gene is TRBJ2-7, the V gene TRBV19; D gene ambiguous. Looked up from germline, CDR1 is LNHDA and CDR2 is SQIVND (reference sequence). The CDR3 is 11 amino acids. V lost 10 bases and J lost 7, with 14 bases in between. The CDR3, as DNA: TGTGCCACAAGGGCCCGCGCTGAGCAGTACTTC. Encoded protein: CATRARAEQYF.

The V gene is TRBV5-6, the J gene TRBJ1-1; no clear D gene. There are 17 residues in the CDR3. The V gene lost 2 bases and the J gene lost 0 bases, with 17 bases spanning the gap. Germline assignment: CDR1 SGHDT and CDR2 YYEEEE. The CDR3 DNA sequence: TGTGCCAGCAGCTTCAGGCAGTCCCTTACGATGAACACTGAAGCTTTCTTT. This sequence encodes CASSFRQSLTMNTEAFF.

This clone was observed once. The V and J genes are TRBV4-1 and TRBJ1-2; TRBD1 might be the D (6 bases). The CDR3 is made up of 16 amino acids. Between the trimmed V and J ends, which lost 0 bases and 0 bases, there was a span of 11 bases. Germline lookup yields CDR1 MGHRA and CDR2 YSYEKL. This chain's CDR3 is CASSQDAGVANYGYTF. As DNA, the CDR3 is TGCGCCAGCAGCCAAGATGCAGGGGTCGCTAACTATGGCTACACCTTC.

This CDR3 is CAGTSVEETQYF. DNA for the CDR3: TGTGCCGGCACTAGCGTGGAAGAGACCCAGTACTTC. The V gene is TRBV2, the J gene TRBJ2-5; TRBD2 agrees at 7 bases. Losses at the gene ends were 11 bases for V and 3 bases for J; bases not matched to a gene: 6. The CDR3 consists of 12 residues. CDR1 and CDR2 (germline): SNHLY, FYNNEI.

V gene TRBV30 combines with J gene TRBJ1-1; D unresolved. The CDR3 is 12 amino acids. CDR1 and CDR2 from the germline V gene are GTSNPN and SVGIG (reference sequence). Deletions cut 4 bases from V and 0 bases from J, with 6 bases between. The CDR3 loop reads CAWKGLNTEAFF. The CDR3 nucleotides are TGTGCCTGGAAAGGCCTGAACACTGAAGCTTTCTTT.

The V and J genes are TRBV13 and TRBJ2-2; D gene unclear. There are 13 residues in the CDR3. CDR1 and CDR2 (germline): PRHDT, FYEKMQ (reference sequence). Trimming took 5 bases from V and 3 from J, leaving 7 bases between them. CDR3 nucleotides: TGTGCCAGCAGCACCAGATACACCGGGGAGCTGTTTTTT. Its protein is CASSTRYTGELFF.

This clone was counted once. The V gene is TRBV9, the J gene TRBJ1-2; possibly TRBD1 for D (5 bases). Between the trimmed V and J ends, which lost 0 bases and 8 bases, there was a span of 11 bases. The CDR3 spans 13 residues. CDR1 and CDR2 (germline): SGDLS, YYNGEE. For the CDR3, the DNA is TGTGCCAGCAGCGTAGGACAGTCCGGGGGCTACACCTTC. Amino acid sequence: CASSVGQSGGYTF.

The chain has TRBV3-1 (or the pseudogene TRBV3-2) and TRBJ1-2, with no clear D. The CDR3 is 15 residues long. The germline gives CDR1 LGHDT, CDR2 YNNKEL (reference sequence). V was trimmed by 0 bases and J by 5 bases, leaving 13 bases between them. The CDR3 sequence is CASSQDPALGYGYTF. The CDR3, as DNA: TGTGCCAGCAGCCAAGATCCGGCCCTGGGATATGGCTACACCTTC.

V usage is TRBV5-1 and J usage is TRBJ1-1; TRBD1 matches 7 bases. The germline gives CDR1 SGHRS, CDR2 YFSETQ. CDR3 size: 13 residues. V shed 0 bases, J shed 7 bases, and the junction held 3 bases outside the gene matches. The CDR3 bases are TGCGCCAGCAGCTTGGCCCAGGGGGGTGAAGCTTTCTTT. Translation gives CASSLAQGGEAFF.

The chain employs TRBV12-5 and TRBJ1-5; no clear D. CDR1 and CDR2 (germline): LGHNT, FRNRAP. This CDR3 is 13 amino acids long. Trimming pared 6 bases from V and 5 bases from J, leaving 11 bases between. The CDR3 DNA follows: TGTGCTAGTGGCTCCGACTCCTATCAGCCCCAGCATTTT. Protein: CASGSDSYQPQHF. The entire variable domain, with the rest obtained from reference TRBV12-5 and TRBJ1-5, is as follows: DARVTQTPRHKVTEMGQEVTMRCQPILGHNTVFWYRQTMMQGLELLAYFRNRAPLDDSGMPKDRFSAEMPDATLATLKIQPSEPRDSAVYFCASGSDSYQPQHFGDGTRLSIL.

The chain combines TRBV19 with TRBJ2-2; 10 bases line up with TRBD1. Unmatched junction bases numbered 16, after V lost 0 bases and J lost 6 bases. The germline V gene encodes CDR1 LNHDA and CDR2 SQIVND (reference sequence). The CDR3 is 20 amino acids. The CDR3, as DNA: TGTGCCAGTAGTATAGATAGGGGGAACTTGAGACAGGGGGCCTCCGGGGAGCTGTTTTTT. This encodes CASSIDRGNLRQGASGELFF.